Sequencing of this TCR beta chain was carried out in a study of blood T cell repertoires in COVID-19 (dated by TCRdb to about 2020). Study-level background: Samples covering the acute and convalescent phases of COVID-19 were provided by collaborators in the United States, Italy and Spain. The prospective study material was composed of cDNA or gDNA derived from T cells, B-cell-depleted T cells, or PBMCs. Deeply sampled blood TCRbeta repertoires from subjects exposed to, actively infected with, or recovered from COVID-19 were included in the dataset. The repertoires were released in a freely available public database intended as a resource for research on the immune response to SARS-CoV-2. Samples came from the ongoing ImmuneRACE study (first 160 participants) plus 1,254 subjects from 6 global collaborators. A de-identified subject ID, COVID-19 status, age in years and sex were almost always included in the sample metadata. HLA class I and class II types, where available, came from metadata supplied by the sample provider rather than from assay-based typing. Results the study describes overall, beyond this receptor: The amount of clinical and demographic metadata varied by source and participant and was provided uncurated.

TCRbeta CDR3 regions were amplified from genomic DNA by means of the immunoSEQ Assay, a bias-controlled multiplex PCR. In the original analysis: Nucleated cell counts per sample were estimated from amplification of reference gene primers within the assay. To quantify the absolute abundance of each unique TCRbeta CDR3 rearrangement, sequence reads were collapsed and filtered. For each sample, productive Simpson clonality was calculated as the square root of Simpson's diversity index over productive rearrangements. TCRdb stores this immuneACCESS table with in-frame sequences only. Part of the clones is absent; in the studies checked, under half of the shortfall reflects unresolved V genes, and no reason is known for the rest. V, J and clone size reflect that table, while D and trimming were determined from the DNA. The sample has around 230,000 clones on record, 88% of them singletons. The leading ten clones occupy just over 2.5% of the sample.

In the prospective study, participants were about 18 to 90 years old, resided in fewer than 25 geographic areas of the United States, and were enrolled through a virtual design. In the prospective study, participants were assigned to cohorts based on the clinical history participants reported in a screening survey and a study questionnaire. Recovered participants in ImmuneRACE Cohort 3 were defined by two consecutive negative NP/OP PCR tests, clearance by a healthcare professional, or resolution of symptoms. In the prospective study, mobile phlebotomists collected whole blood, serum and a nasopharyngeal or oropharyngeal swab from each participant. Prospective study participants could optionally give additional blood draws and questionnaires over a roughly two-month period. Before DNA extraction, prospective study blood samples were shipped either frozen or at room temperature. In this sample, this clone turned up a few times. Its binding antigen is unknown. Base qualities are not provided; no much larger clone lies one nucleotide away.

Including the terminal cysteine and phenylalanine, the CDR3 comprises 15 residues. Only the CDR3 portion is preserved as DNA: 45 bases, with reading frame beginning at the first base. From the germline V gene, CDR1 is MGHRA and CDR2 is YSYEKL. The V and J ends are trimmed by 1 base and 5 bases, leaving 12 bases between them. The chain is made from TRBV4-1 and TRBJ2-1; the D segment could be TRBD2, given 6 matching bases. Sequencing was carried out using PBMCs or T cells enriched from blood (not recorded which). This sequence was found in a woman aged 25-40 years who had recovered from COVID-19. CDR3 loop: CASSQGDLTDNEQFF. The DNA is TGCGCCAGCAGCCAAGGGGACTTGACTGACAATGAGCAGTTCTTC.